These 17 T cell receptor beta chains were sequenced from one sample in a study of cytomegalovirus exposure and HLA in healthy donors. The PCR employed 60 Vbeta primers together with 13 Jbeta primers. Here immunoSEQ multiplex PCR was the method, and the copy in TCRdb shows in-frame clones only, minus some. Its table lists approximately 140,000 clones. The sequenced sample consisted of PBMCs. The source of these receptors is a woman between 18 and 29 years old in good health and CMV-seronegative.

The CDR3 loop reads CASSQQIRDRIFGTLHF. The CDR3 DNA reads TGCGCCAGCAGCCAACAAATCCGGGACAGGATATTTGGAACCCTCCACTTT. The chain links TRBV4-3 to TRBJ1-6, with 8 nucleotides matching TRBD1. CDR1 and CDR2 (germline): LGHNA, YSLEER. The V gene end was trimmed by 2 bases and the J gene end by 14 bases; junction bases not matched to a gene: 17. This CDR3 contains 17 residues.

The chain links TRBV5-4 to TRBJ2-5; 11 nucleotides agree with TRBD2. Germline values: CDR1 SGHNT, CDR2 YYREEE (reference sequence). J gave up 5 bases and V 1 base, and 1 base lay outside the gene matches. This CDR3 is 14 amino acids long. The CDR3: CASSLTSGSETQYF. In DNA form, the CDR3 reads TGTGCCAGCAGCTTGACTAGCGGGAGTGAGACCCAGTACTTC.

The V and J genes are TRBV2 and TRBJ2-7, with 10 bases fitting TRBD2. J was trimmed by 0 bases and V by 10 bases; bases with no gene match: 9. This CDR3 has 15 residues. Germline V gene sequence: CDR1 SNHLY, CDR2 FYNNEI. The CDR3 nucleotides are TGTGCCATTTTTGGGACTAGCGCAGACTCCTACGAGCAGTACTTC. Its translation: CAIFGTSADSYEQYF.

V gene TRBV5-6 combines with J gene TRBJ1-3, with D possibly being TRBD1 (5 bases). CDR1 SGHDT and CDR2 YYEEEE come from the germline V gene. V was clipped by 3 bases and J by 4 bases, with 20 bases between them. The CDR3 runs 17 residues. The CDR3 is CASSSMSGGGLGNTIYF. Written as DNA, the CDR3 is TGTGCCAGCAGCTCCATGTCCGGTGGGGGGTTAGGAAACACCATATATTTT.

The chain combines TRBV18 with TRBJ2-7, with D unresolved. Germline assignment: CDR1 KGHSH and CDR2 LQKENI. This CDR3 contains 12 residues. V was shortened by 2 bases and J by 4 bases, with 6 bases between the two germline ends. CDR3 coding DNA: TGTGCCAGCTCACCAGAGAGGTACGAGCAGTACGTC. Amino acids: CASSPERYEQYV.

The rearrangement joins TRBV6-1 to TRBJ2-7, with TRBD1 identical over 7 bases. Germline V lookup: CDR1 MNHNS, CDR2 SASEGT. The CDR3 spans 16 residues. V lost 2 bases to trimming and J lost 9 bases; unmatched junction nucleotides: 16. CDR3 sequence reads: CASSEPRTGFSTRQYF. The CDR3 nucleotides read TGTGCCAGCAGTGAACCCCGGACAGGATTTTCTACGAGGCAGTACTTC.

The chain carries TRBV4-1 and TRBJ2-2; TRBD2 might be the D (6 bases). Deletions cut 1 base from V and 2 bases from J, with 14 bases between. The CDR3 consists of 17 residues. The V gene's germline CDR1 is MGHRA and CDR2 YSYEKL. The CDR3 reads CASSQAVGGVNTGELFF. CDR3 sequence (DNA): TGCGCCAGCAGCCAAGCCGTGGGCGGGGTAAACACCGGGGAGCTGTTTTTT.

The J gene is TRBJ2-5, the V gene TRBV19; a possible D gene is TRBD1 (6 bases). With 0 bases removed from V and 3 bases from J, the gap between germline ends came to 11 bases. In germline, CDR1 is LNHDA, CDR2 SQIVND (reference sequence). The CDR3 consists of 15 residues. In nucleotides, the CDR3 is TGTGCCAGTAGTATAGACGCTGAGGGGGAAGAGACCCAGTACTTC. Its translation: CASSIDAEGEETQYF.

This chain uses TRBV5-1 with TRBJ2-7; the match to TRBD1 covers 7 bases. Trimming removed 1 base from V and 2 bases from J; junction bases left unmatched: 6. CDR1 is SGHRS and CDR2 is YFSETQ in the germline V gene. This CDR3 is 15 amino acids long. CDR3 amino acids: CASSLLQGKPYEQYF. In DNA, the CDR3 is TGCGCCAGCAGCTTGCTACAGGGGAAGCCCTACGAGCAGTACTTC.

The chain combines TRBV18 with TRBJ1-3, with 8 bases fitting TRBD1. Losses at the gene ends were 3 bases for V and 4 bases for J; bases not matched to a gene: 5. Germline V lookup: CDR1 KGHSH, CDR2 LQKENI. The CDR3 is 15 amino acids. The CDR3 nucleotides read TGTGCCAGCTCACCGAACAGGGGGGGCGGAAACACCATATATTTT. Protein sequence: CASSPNRGGGNTIYF.

Here the CDR3 DNA reads TGTGCCAGCAGCGTAGAACCCGGGGTGACCTACAATGAGCAGTTCTTC. Residues: CASSVEPGVTYNEQFF. This rearrangement joins TRBV9 to TRBJ2-1, with D possibly being TRBD2 (5 bases). The CDR3 runs to 16 residues. Germline CDR1 reads SGDLS; CDR2 reads YYNGEE. V was trimmed by 0 bases and J by 2 bases, leaving 12 bases between them.

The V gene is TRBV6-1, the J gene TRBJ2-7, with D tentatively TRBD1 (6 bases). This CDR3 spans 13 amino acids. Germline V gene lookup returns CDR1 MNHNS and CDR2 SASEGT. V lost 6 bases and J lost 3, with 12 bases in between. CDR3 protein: CASSSGQNYEQYF. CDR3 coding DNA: TGTGCCAGCAGCTCGGGACAAAACTACGAGCAGTACTTC.

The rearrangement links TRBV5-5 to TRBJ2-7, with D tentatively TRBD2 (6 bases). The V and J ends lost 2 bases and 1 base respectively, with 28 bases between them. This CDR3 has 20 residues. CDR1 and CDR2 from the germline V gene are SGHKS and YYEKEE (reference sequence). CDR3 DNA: TGTGCCAGCAGCTTTCGGGGGACCCCGGGAGCGTTTAAAGGTTCCTACGAGCAGTACTTC. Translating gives CASSFRGTPGAFKGSYEQYF.

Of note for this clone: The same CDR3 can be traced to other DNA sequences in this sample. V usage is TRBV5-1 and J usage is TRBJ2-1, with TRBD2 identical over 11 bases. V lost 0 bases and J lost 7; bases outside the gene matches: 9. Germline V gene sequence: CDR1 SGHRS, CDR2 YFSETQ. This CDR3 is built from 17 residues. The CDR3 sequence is CASSLVLAGGPENEQFF. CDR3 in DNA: TGCGCCAGCAGCTTGGTGTTAGCGGGGGGGCCCGAGAATGAGCAGTTCTTC.

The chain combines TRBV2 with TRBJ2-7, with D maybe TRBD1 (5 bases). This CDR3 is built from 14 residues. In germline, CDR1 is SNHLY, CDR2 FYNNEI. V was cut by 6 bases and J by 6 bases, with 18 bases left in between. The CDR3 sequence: CASRQEPNDSEQYF. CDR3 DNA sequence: TGTGCCAGCAGACAGGAACCCAACGACTCCGAGCAGTACTTC.

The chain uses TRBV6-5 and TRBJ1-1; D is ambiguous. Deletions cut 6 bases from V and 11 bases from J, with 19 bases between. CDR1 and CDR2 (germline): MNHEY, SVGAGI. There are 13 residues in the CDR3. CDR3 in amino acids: CASRPGPDRGAFF. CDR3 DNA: TGTGCCAGCAGGCCCGGTCCGGATAGAGGGGCTTTCTTT.

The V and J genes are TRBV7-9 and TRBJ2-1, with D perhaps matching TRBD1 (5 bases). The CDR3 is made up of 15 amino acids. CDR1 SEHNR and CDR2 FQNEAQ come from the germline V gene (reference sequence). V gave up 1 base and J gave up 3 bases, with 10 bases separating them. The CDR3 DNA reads TGTGCCAGCAGCTTAGAGGGAAGGGGCTACAATGAGCAGTTCTTC. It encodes CASSLEGRGYNEQFF.